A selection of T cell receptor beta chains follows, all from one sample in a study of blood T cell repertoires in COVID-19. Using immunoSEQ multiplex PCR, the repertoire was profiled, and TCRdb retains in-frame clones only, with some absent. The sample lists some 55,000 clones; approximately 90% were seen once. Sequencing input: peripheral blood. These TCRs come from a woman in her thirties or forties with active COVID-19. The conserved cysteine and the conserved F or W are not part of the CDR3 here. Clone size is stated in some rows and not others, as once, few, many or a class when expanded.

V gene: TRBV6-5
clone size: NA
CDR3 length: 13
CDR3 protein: ATARRQSNNQPQH

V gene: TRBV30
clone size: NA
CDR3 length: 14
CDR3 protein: AWSVKWGVTNYGYT

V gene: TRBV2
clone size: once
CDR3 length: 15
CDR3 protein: ASSDRLAVTSTDTQY

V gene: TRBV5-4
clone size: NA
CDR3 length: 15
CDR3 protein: ASSLGSGGGHTGELF

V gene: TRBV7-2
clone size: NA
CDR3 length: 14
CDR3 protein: ASSLGPGVAKNIQY

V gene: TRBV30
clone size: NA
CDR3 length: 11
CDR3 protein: AWRASGDHEQY

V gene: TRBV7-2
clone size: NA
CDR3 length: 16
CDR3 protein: ASSLTGVAYSTNEKLF

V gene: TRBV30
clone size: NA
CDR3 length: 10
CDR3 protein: AWRDQGYEQY

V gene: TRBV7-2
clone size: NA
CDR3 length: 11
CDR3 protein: ASSATDATEAF

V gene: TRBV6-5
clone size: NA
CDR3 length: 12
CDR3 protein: ASNPGGDNTEAF

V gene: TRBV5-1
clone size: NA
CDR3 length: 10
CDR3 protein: ASSLGSTEAF

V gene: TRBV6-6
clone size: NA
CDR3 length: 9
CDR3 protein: ASSHSGTSY

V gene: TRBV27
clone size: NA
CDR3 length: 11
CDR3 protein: ASNTGGNTEAF

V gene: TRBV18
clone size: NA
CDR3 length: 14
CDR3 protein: ASSPESGGTTDTQY

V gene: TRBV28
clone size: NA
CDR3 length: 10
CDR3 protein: ASSLGEYGYT

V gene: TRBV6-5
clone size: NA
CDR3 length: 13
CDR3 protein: ASSYFGQGANEQF

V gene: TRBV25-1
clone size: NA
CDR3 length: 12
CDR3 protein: ASSAGQGFTEAF

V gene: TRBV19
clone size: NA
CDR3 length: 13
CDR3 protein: ASSTSQGGWHEQY

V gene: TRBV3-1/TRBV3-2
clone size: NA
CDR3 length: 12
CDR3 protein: ASSPGQGNTEAF

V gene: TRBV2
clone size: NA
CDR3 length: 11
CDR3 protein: ASSEVGGGSQY

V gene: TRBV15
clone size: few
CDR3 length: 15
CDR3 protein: ATSRETGLGSYNEQF

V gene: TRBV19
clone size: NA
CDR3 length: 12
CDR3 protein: ASTLGGAPTEAF

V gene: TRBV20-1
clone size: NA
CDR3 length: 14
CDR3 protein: SASQSGGSGYNEQF

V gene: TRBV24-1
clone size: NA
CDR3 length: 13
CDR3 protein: ATSLGTTRLYEQY

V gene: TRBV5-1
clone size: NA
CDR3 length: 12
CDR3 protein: ASSQNDRATEAF

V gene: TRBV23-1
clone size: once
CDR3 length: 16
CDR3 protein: ASSQPSSDRDRGYGYT

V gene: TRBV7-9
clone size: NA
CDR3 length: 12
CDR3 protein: ASSDALATETQY

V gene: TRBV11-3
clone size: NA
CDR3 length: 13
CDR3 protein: ASSSDRGRNTEAF

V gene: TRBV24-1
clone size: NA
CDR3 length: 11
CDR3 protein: ATSAHAGETQY

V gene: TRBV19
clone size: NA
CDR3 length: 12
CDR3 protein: ASSITGGRYGYT

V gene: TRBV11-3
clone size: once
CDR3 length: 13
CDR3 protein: ASSSTGTANSPLH

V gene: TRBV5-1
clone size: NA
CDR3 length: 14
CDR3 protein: ASSFSGPGRDLGYT

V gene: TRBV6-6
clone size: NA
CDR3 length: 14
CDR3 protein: ASSYSGTGTNYGYT

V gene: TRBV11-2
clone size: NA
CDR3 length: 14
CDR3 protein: ASSPLRGQEKETQY

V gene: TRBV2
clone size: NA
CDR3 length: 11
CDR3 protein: ASSDGGFYEQY

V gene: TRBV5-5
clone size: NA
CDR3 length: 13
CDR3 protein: ASSLPDSPLGKQY

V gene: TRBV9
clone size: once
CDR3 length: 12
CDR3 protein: ASSVGLAYNEQF

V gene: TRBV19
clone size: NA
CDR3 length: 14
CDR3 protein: ASSSVGGRGNSPLH

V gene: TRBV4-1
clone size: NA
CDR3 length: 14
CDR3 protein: ASSQTTSGGAYEQY

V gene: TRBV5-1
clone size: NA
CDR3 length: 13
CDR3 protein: ASSPPDRANYGYT

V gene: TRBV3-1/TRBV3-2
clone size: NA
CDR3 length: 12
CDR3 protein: ASSQNRGQETQY

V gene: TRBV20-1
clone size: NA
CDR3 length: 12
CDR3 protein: SASQRGIDQPQH

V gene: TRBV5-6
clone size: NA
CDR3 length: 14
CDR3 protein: ASSSFTGTENTEAF

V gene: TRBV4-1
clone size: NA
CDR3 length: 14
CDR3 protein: ASSHNPRQGGTEAF

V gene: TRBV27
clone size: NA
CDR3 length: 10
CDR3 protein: ASSPRTGRQF

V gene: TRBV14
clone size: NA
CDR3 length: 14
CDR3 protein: ASSRTGGAGGNTIY

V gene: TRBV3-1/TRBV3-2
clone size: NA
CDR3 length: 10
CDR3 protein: ASSQEAGGQF

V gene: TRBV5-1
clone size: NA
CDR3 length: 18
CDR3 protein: ASSLPEFTGAPLGRDEQF

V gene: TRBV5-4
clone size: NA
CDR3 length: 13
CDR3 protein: ASSLGGRWNTEAF

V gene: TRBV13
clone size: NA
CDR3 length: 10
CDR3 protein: ASSLRGYEQY

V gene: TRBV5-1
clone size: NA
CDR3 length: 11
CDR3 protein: ASRAGQGVEQY

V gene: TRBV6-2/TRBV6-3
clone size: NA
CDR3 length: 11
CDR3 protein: ASSFKGSNGYT

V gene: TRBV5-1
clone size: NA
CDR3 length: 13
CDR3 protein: ASSPGAAANYGYT

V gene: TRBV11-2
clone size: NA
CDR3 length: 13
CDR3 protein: ASSLAQRGGHEQF

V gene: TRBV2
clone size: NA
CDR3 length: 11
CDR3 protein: ASRNRVQSEAF

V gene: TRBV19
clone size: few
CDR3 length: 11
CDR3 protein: ASSTTGQAKAF

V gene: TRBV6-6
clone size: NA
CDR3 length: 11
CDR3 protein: ASSQGQGRGYT

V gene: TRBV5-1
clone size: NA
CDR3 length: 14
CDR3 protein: ASSPQGGGPNQPQH

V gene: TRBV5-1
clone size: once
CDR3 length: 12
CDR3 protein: ASSLGTDLDTQY

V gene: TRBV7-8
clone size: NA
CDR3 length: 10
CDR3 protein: ASSRDSSEAF